This TCR beta chain emerged from a study of identical twins. Study-level results: Conclusions leaned on cross-sectional statistical analysis and did not track the same donors over time. The authors noted that invariant MAIT and iNKT cells could partly confound zero-insertion analyses.

Remarks on this clonotype: Its antigen is not known.

Carrying unique molecular identifiers, the cDNA also gained a universal primer site through template switching. TCRdb re-called the 5' RACE reads through MiXCR, storing one row per CDR3 protein. The sample includes 200,000 to 300,000 distinct CDR3 sequences, 7% seen only once; the top ten take 3.6%. The data also belong to a second study, concerning yellow fever vaccine responses in identical twins.

Material: memory (CD45RO+) T cells sorted from blood. The TCR was taken from a woman aged 18 to 35 in good health.

The CDR3 DNA sequence: TGCAGTGCTAGACGTAATCGGGGCGGAAATTTCTATGGCTACACCTTC. As protein: CSARRNRGGNFYGYTF. This chain connects TRBV20-1 to TRBJ1-2, with D possibly TRBD1 on 5 matching bases. There are 16 residues in the CDR3. Deletions cut 2 bases from V and 4 bases from J, with 20 bases between. CDR1 DFQATT and CDR2 SNEGSKA come from the germline V gene (reference sequence).